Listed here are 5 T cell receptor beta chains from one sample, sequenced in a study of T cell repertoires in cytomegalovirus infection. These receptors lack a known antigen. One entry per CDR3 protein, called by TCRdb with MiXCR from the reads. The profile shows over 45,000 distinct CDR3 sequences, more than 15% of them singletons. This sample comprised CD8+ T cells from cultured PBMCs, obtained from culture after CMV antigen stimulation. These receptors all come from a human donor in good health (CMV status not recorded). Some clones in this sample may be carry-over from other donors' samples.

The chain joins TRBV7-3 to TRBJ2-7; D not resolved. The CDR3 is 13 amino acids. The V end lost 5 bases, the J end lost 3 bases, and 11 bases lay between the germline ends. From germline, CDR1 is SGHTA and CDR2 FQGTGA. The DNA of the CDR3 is TGTGCCAGCAGCCCTAGTAACAGCTACGAGCAGTACTTC. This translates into CASSPSNSYEQYF. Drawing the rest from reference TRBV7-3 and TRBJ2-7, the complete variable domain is GAGVSQTPSNKVTEKGKYVELRCDPISGHTALYWYRQSLGQGPEFLIYFQGTGAADDSGLPNDRFFAVRPEGSVSTLKIQRTERGDSAVYLCASSPSNSYEQYFGPGTRLTVT.

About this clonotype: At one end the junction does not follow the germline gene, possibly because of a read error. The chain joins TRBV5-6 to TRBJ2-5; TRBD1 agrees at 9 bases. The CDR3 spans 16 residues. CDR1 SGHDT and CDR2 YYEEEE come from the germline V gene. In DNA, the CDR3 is TGTGCCAGCGGCTTGGGGACAGGGTCGTACCAAGAGACCCAGTACTTC. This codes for CASGLGTGSYQETQYF.

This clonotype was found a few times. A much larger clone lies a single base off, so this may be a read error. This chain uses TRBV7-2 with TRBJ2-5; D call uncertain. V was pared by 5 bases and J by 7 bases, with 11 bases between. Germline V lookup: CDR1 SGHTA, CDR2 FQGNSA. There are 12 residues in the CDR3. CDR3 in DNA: TGTACCAGCAGCCAGACTGGTTCGACCCAGTACTTC. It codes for CTSSQTGSTQYF. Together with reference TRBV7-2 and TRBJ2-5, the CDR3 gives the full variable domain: GAGVSQSPSNKVTEKGKDVELRCDPISGHTALYWYRQSLGQGLEFLIYFQGNSAPDKSGLPSDRFSAERTGGSVSTLTIQRTQQEDSAVYLCTSSQTGSTQYFGPGTRLLVL.

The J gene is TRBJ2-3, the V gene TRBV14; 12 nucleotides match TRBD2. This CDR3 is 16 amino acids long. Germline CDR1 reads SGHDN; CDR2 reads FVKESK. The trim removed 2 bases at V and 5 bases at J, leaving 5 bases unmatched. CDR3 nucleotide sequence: TGTGCCAGCAGCCAATGGACTAGCGGGAAAGAAGATACGCAGTATTTT. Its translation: CASSQWTSGKEDTQYF.

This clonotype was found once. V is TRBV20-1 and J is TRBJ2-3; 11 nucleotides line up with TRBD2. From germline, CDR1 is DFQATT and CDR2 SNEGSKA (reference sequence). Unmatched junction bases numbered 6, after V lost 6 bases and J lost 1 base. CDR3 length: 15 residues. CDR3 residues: CSAPPTSGGTDTQYF. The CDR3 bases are TGCAGTGCCCCGCCGACTAGCGGGGGCACAGATACGCAGTATTTT.